This TCR beta chain was profiled in a study of regulatory T cells in long-lasting Graves disease. Study at large: Persistent cases took antithyroid drugs over 5 years and stayed TSH receptor antibody positive.

Investigators prepared the TCR beta libraries by applying iRepertoire HTBI primers and Arm-PCR of CDR3 regions. Via MiXCR, TCRdb re-called the multiplex PCR reads, giving one row per CDR3 protein. The sample consists of hundreds of thousands of distinct CDR3 sequences, 30% of them appearing once. General observations from the study: Among persistent patients, a larger number of public clonotypes were shared (about 3,000) than among newly diagnosed patients (under 1,000). TRBV28, TRBJ1-2 and TRBJ2-5 were favored in persistent disease.

The time point here: persistent/refractory GD, antithyroid drugs over 5 years with positive TRAb. Scientists built the TCR library using RNA that was extracted from PBMCs. Peripheral blood, nine milliliters of it, was drawn into EDTA tubes. About this clonotype: Its antigen is not known.

V was clipped by 1 base and J by 8 bases; unmatched bases: 8. The length of the CDR3 is 15 residues. Germline V CDR1 and CDR2: MDHEN, SYDVKM. The chain links TRBV28 to TRBJ1-2, with TRBD1 matching over 9 bases. The TCR sequence derives from a female donor with Graves disease. The starting material was peripheral blood mononuclear cells (PBMCs), obtained when the disease was refractory, from a patient treated with antithyroid drugs. CDR3 coding DNA: TGTGCCAGCAGTTTATACGGGACAGGGAAGGGAGGCTACACCTTC. Residues: CASSLYGTGKGGYTF.